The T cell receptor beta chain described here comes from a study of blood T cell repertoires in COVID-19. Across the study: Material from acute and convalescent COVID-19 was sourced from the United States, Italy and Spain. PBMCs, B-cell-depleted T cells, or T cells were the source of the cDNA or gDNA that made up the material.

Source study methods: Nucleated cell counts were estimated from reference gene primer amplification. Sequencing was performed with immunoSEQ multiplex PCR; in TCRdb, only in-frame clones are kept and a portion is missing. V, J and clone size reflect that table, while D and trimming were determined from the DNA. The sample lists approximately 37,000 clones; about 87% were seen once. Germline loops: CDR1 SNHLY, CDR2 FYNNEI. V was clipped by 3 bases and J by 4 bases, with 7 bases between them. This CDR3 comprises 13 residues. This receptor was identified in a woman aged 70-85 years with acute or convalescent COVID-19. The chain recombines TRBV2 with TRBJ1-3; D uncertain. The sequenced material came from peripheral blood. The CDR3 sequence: CASSDDSGNTIYF. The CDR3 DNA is TGTGCCAGCAGTGACGACTCGGGAAACACCATATATTTT. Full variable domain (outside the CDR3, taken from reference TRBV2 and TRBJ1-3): EPEVTQTPSHQVTQMGQEVILRCVPISNHLYFYWYRQILGQKVEFLVSFYNNEISEKSEIFDDQFSVERPDGSNFTLKIRSTKLEDSAMYFCASSDDSGNTIYFGEGSWLTVV.